This T cell receptor beta chain was obtained from a study of OX40 agonist ivuxolimab in advanced cancers. The overall study: Across the patients, intravenous ivuxolimab was delivered every 2 weeks at 0.01 to 10 mg/kg. Regarding the study as a whole: The specificity for antigen of the expanded peripheral T cells was not determined. Dosing at 0.1 to 3.0 mg/kg was accompanied by clonal expansion of CD4+ and CD8+ blood T cells by week 6.

Autoimmune disease history or systemic immunosuppression barred patients. Remarks on this clone: The antigen remains undetermined.

In germline, CDR1 is MNHEY, CDR2 SMNVEV (reference sequence). The CDR3 loop spans 14 amino acids. V shed 7 bases and J shed 6 bases, with 16 bases lying between them. Profiling relied on immunoSEQ multiplex PCR, and the TCRdb table lists in-frame clones only, not all of them. In the table there are 60,000 to 70,000 clones, about 91% of which are singletons. The sequencing used CD4+ or CD8+ T cells sorted from blood, collected in a trial of the OX40 agonist ivuxolimab. This receptor was obtained from an adult with an advanced solid tumor such as melanoma, head and neck, liver or kidney cancer. The V gene is TRBV27, the J gene TRBJ2-1, with D perhaps matching TRBD1 or TRBD2 (6 bases each). CDR3 loop: CASIGGWRVNEQFF. CDR3 DNA: TGTGCCAGCATTGGGGGCTGGAGGGTCAATGAGCAGTTCTTC.